Included here is one T cell receptor (beta chain) sequence, with context. This record comes from a study of control samples from healthy donors and cancer patients. Trimming removed 4 bases at V and 1 base at J, with 14 bases between. Germline V gives CDR1 SGHRS, CDR2 YFSETQ. The CDR3 spans 15 residues. Method: immunoSEQ multiplex PCR; TCRdb's copy keeps in-frame clones and lacks some. Among 150,000 to 200,000 clones listed, around nine tenths were seen once. Source material: blood. The sequence was obtained from a woman aged 25 to 39 in good health. The rearrangement joins TRBV5-1 to TRBJ1-1; no definite D call. The CDR3 loop reads CASSIVGEANTEAFF. The CDR3 DNA reads as TGCGCCAGCAGCATCGTCGGTGAGGCGAACACTGAAGCTTTCTTT. Full variable domain (rest looked up from reference TRBV5-1 and TRBJ1-1): KAGVTQTPRYLIKTRGQQVTLSCSPISGHRSVSWYQQTPGQGLQFLFEYFSETQRNKGNFPGRFSGRQFSNSRSEMNVSTLELGDSALYLCASSIVGEANTEAFFGQGTRLTVV.